This T cell receptor (beta chain) emerged from a study of blood T cells in healthy people across ages. Germline V lookup: CDR1 MGHDK, CDR2 SYGVNS. The CDR3 runs to 12 residues. With 3 bases removed from V and 4 bases from J, the gap between germline ends came to 6 bases. Next came a second PCR, run for about 7 to 12 cycles, which used a sample-barcoded 5' primer along with a J-beta primer mix. Using its own MiXCR run on the 5' RACE reads, TCRdb lists one record per CDR3 protein. The table has fewer than 2,000,000 distinct CDR3 sequences, about 39% seen once. The receptor was isolated from a human donor in good health. The chain employs TRBV25-1 and TRBJ1-1, with D tentatively TRBD1 (5 bases). The sample consisted of blood. This CDR3 is CASSEGPTEAFF. CDR3 bases: TGTGCCAGCAGTGAGGGGCCCACTGAAGCTTTCTTT.